This paragraph reports one T cell receptor (beta chain). V trimming: 4 bases; J trimming: 5 bases; junction bases outside the gene matches: 8. This CDR3 comprises 18 residues. The V gene's germline CDR1 is SGHDN and CDR2 FVKESK. This sample was included in a study of cytomegalovirus exposure and HLA in healthy donors. PCR involved 60 Vbeta and 13 Jbeta primers. Sequenced by immunoSEQ multiplex PCR; TCRdb stores in-frame clones only, minus some. The sample yields roughly 140,000 clones, 80% to 90% seen once. The chain links TRBV14 to TRBJ2-1, with 16 bases lining up with TRBD2. Sequenced sample: PBMCs. The clonotype was recovered from a woman aged 18-29 years in good health and CMV-seronegative. The CDR3 protein is CASSRLSGTSGGDNEQFF. The CDR3 nucleotides are TGTGCCAGCAGCCGTCTCTCCGGGACTAGCGGGGGGGACAATGAGCAGTTCTTC.